This T cell receptor beta chain was sequenced for a study of blood T cell repertoires in COVID-19. Study details: In each case, the material was cDNA or gDNA derived from T cells, B-cell-depleted T cells, or PBMCs.

CDR3 length: 15 amino acids. Trimming cost V 0 bases and J 7 bases, with 13 bases left between them. Germline V gene data show CDR1 as SGHRS and CDR2 as YFSETQ. Living in 24 US areas, the participants were between about 18 and 95 years of age. The study counted Cohort 3 donors as recovered given two negative PCRs, clearance, or symptom resolution. The authors' processing: Estimation of nucleated cell counts relied on the amplification of reference gene primers. Libraries were prepared by immunoSEQ multiplex PCR; TCRdb keeps only in-frame clonotypes and omits some of them. The DNA gave D and trimming, while V, J and clone size come from that table. The profile shows approximately 190,000 clones, around 82% of them singletons.

The clonotype comes from a man aged 40-49 years who had recovered from COVID-19. The V and J genes are TRBV5-1 and TRBJ1-4, with D possibly matching TRBD1 (6 bases). Sequenced sample: PBMCs or T cells enriched from blood (not recorded which). Written as DNA, the CDR3 is TGCGCCAGCAGCTTGGAACCAGGGGCGGCTGAAAAACTGTTTTTT. Translating it yields CASSLEPGAAEKLFF.